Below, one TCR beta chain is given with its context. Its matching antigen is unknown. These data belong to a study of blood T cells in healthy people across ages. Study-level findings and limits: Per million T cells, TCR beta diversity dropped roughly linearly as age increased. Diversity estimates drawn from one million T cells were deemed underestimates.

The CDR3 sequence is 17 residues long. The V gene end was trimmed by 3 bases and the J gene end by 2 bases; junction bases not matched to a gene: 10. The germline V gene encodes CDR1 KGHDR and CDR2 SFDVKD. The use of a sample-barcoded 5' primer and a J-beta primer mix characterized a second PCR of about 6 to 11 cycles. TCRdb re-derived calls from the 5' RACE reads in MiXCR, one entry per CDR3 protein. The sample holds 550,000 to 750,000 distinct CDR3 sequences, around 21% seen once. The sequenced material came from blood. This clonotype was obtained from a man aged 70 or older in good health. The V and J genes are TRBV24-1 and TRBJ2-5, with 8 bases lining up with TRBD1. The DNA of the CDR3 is TGTGCCACCAGTGATCCTGCTAGGGACAGGCAGCAAGAGACCCAGTACTTC. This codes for CATSDPARDRQQETQYF.